Sequencing of this TCR beta chain was carried out in a study of Ad26.COV2.S vaccination and SARS-CoV-2 variants. Study findings and constraints: Spike-specific TCR breadth was greater in vaccine than placebo recipients. Placebo and vaccine recipients had non-spike TCR breadth that was similar.

Regarding treatment: 15 to 20 received Ad26.COV2.S at low or high dose, single or two shots; roughly five received placebo; per-sample allocation not given. At day 63 after the first vaccine or placebo injection, samples were drawn. Donor was an adult aged 18-55 years in Boston. Produced via immunoSEQ multiplex PCR; TCRdb's table is partial and in-frame only. This sample yields around 500,000 clones, of which about 88% are seen a single time; about 1.5% belongs to the top ten. Comments on this clone: The antigen is unknown.

This TCR was recovered from a person aged 18 to 59 who received the Ad26.COV2.S COVID-19 vaccine or a placebo. Sequences were derived from peripheral blood, sampled in a trial of Ad26.COV2.S vaccine versus placebo.

The CDR3 is CAWSKGRADNSPLHF. CDR3 nucleotides: TGTGCCTGGAGTAAGGGCCGGGCAGACAATTCACCCCTCCACTTT. V usage is TRBV30 and J usage is TRBJ1-6; D is uncertain. Germline V gene data show CDR1 as GTSNPN and CDR2 as SVGIG (reference sequence). This CDR3 spans 15 amino acids. Trimming removed 2 bases from V and 7 bases from J, with 15 bases in between.